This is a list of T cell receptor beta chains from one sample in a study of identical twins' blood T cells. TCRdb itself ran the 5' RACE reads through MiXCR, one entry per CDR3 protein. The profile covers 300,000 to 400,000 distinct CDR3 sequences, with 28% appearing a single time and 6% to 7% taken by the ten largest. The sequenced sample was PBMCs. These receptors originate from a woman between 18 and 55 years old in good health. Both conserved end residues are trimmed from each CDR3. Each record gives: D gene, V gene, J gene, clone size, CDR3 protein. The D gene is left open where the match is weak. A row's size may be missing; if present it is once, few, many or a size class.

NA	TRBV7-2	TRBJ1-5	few	ASSSFVVRHFNSNQPQH
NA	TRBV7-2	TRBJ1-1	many	ASSQGQNTEAF
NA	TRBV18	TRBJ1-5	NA	ASSRLQEINQPQH
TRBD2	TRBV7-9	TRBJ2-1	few	ASSLKRGPTYNEQF
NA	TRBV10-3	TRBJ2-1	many	AISERTVGNEQF
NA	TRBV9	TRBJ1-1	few	ASSVVMNTEAF
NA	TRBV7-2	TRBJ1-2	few	ASSLLGGLGGYT
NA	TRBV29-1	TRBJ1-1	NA	SVPATTEAF
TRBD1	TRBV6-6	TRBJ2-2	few	ASRPPGQDTGELF
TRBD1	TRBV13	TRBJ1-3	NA	ASSYEGGTISGNTIY
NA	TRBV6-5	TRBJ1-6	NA	ASSPGRGNSPLH
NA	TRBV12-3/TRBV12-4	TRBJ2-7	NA	ASSIRDEQY
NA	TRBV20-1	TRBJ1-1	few	SARSRAATEAF
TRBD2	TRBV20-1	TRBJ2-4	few	SARDQGSGRAMDIQY
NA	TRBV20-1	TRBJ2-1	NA	SARDWRTDSYNEQF
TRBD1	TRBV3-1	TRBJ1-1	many	ASSQPGTVIGNTEAF
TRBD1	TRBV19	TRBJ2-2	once	ASSKRTGRTGELF
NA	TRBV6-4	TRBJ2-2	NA	ASSATPGYTGELF
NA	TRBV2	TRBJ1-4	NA	ASSEIRGREEKLF
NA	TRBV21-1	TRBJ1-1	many	ASSKVKPNTEAF
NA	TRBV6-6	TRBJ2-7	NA	ASITGAYEQY
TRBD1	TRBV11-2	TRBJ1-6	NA	ASRTGGNSPLH
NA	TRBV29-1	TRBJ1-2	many	SSTGFGGYT
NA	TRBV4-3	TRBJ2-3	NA	ASSQVSGAADTQY
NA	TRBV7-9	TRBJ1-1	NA	ASSLVQGEINEAF
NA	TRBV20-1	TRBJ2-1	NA	SADPGVSYNEQF
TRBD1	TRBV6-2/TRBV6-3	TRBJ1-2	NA	ASSATGSGRGYGYT
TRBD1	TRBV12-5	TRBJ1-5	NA	VSGKGTGGQPQH
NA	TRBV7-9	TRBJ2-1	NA	ASGVSYNEQF